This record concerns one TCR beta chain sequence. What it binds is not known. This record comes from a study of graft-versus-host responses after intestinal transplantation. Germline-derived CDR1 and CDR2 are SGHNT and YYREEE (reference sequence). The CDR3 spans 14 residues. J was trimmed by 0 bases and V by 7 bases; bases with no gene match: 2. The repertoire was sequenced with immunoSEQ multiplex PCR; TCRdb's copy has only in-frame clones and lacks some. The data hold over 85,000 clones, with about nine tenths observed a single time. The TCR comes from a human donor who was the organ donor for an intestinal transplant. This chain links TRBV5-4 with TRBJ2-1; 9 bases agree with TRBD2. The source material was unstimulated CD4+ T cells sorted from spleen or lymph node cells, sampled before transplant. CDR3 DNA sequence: TGTGCCAGCGGCGGGGGGGGCTCCTACAATGAGCAGTTCTTC. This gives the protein CASGGGGSYNEQFF.